The 13 T cell receptor beta chains given below trace back to one sample, sequenced in a study of CD8+ T cells in alopecia areata. Once RNA had been extracted, it was reverse transcribed into cDNA to act as the sequencing template. The data were produced by immunoSEQ multiplex PCR, yet TCRdb's version contains in-frame clones alone and is incomplete. This table holds 150,000 to 200,000 clones, roughly 60% found once. Sample: CD4+ T cells sorted from blood. The receptors shown here come from a human donor in good health.

This chain uses TRBV29-1 with TRBJ2-3, with 12 bases lining up with TRBD2. The CDR3 has 15 residues. V shed 3 bases, J shed 2 bases, and the junction held 3 bases outside the gene matches. Looked up from germline, CDR1 is SQVTM and CDR2 is ANQGSEA. As DNA, the CDR3 is TGCAGCGTTGATGGGACTAGCGGGTTCACAGATACGCAGTATTTT. Translating it yields CSVDGTSGFTDTQYF.

The table lists this clone with a few counts. The J gene is TRBJ2-7, the V gene TRBV27; D remains unclear. This CDR3 spans 13 amino acids. Germline-derived CDR1 and CDR2 are MNHEY and SMNVEV (reference sequence). V lost 5 bases and J lost 3, with 11 bases in between. The CDR3 reads CASSGRGRYEQYF. For the CDR3, the DNA is TGTGCCAGCAGTGGGCGTGGGCGCTACGAGCAGTACTTC.

V and J are TRBV6-6 and TRBJ1-5, with D unclear. V was cut by 4 bases and J by 0 bases, with 7 bases left in between. The CDR3 covers 14 residues. CDR1 and CDR2 (germline): MNHNY, SVGAGI (reference sequence). The CDR3, as DNA: TGTGCCAGCAGTTTCGACCTTAGCAATCAGCCCCAGCATTTT. Translating gives CASSFDLSNQPQHF.

In its sample, this clone was seen a few times. This chain joins TRBV10-2 and TRBJ2-7; no clear D gene. This CDR3 is 11 amino acids long. V dropped 6 bases and J dropped 5 bases, with 8 bases sitting between them. Germline assignment: CDR1 WSHSY and CDR2 SAAADI. The CDR3 DNA reads TGCGCCAGCAGGGACCCACACGAGCAGTACTTC. Its translation: CASRDPHEQYF.

Only one count was recorded for this clone. The identical CDR3 is also encoded by other nucleotide sequences in the sample. The rearrangement links TRBV6-5 to TRBJ1-1, with 10 bases identical to TRBD1. Germline V CDR1 and CDR2: MNHEY, SVGAGI. CDR3 length: 14 amino acids. The V gene end was trimmed by 6 bases and the J gene end by 2 bases; junction bases not matched to a gene: 3. The CDR3, as DNA: TGTGCCAGCAGCTGGACAGGGGGTAACACTGAAGCTTTCTTT. This translates into CASSWTGGNTEAFF.

This clone was counted at least ten times. The chain combines TRBV7-9 with TRBJ2-7, with TRBD2 matching 7 bases. V dropped 6 bases and J dropped 5; count of bases not matched to a gene: 13. The CDR3 sequence is 15 residues long. Per the germline V gene, CDR1 is SEHNR and CDR2 is FQNEAQ (reference sequence). CDR3 DNA: TGTGCCAGCAGATCTGGAGTGGGAGGGCCGGACGAGCAGTACTTC. Residues: CASRSGVGGPDEQYF.

The chain carries TRBV23-1 and TRBJ2-5; D is possibly TRBD1 (5 bases). TRBV23-1 is marked as an open reading frame, function uncertain. Trimming cost V 3 bases and J 4 bases, with 18 bases left between them. The CDR3 is made up of 16 amino acids. The CDR3 sequence: CASSQLTDRALETQYF. CDR3 sequence (DNA): TGCGCCAGCAGTCAGTTGACAGATAGGGCTTTAGAGACCCAGTACTTC.

This clone turned up a few times. The CDR3 DNA reads as TGTGCCAGCAGGGCGGGATCCGAAGAATCGGAGCAGTTCTTC. Translating it yields CASRAGSEESEQFF. This sequence joins TRBV28 and TRBJ2-1, with D perhaps matching TRBD2 (6 bases). The CDR3 covers 14 residues. Germline CDR1 reads MDHEN; CDR2 reads SYDVKM. V was cut by 6 bases and J by 10 bases, with 19 bases left in between.

The V call is TRBV25-1, the J call TRBJ2-5; 7 nucleotides match TRBD1. Germline V gives CDR1 MGHDK, CDR2 SYGVNS. The CDR3 contains 15 residues. The trim removed 0 bases at V and 7 bases at J, leaving 8 bases unmatched. CDR3 sequence: CASSEYLGQTATQYF. For the CDR3, the DNA is TGTGCCAGCAGTGAATATCTGGGACAGACGGCGACCCAGTACTTC.

This clone came up a few times. This rearrangement joins TRBV28 to TRBJ2-7, with D maybe TRBD2 (7 bases). This CDR3 has 14 amino acids. Germline CDR1 is MDHEN and CDR2 is SYDVKM. Deletions cut 3 bases from V and 4 bases from J, with 13 bases between. The CDR3 here is CASSLGGAAYEQYF. The CDR3 nucleotides are TGTGCCAGCAGTTTGGGGGGGGCGGCTTACGAGCAGTACTTC.

CDR3 sequence (DNA): TGTGCCAGCAGTTTAGCCAGTACTCCGTTCTTC. It encodes CASSLASTPFF. This chain joins TRBV28 and TRBJ2-1; D call uncertain. Germline lookup yields CDR1 MDHEN and CDR2 SYDVKM. V lost 2 bases to trimming and J lost 15 bases, with 11 bases between them. The CDR3 loop spans 11 amino acids.

The chain employs TRBV6-4 and TRBJ2-3; 7 bases match TRBD2. J gave up 2 bases and V 3 bases, and 2 bases lay outside the gene matches. Looked up from germline, CDR1 is MRHNA and CDR2 is SNTAGT. The CDR3 contains 14 residues. The DNA of the CDR3 is TGTGCCAGCAGTGAAGGGAGGGACACAGATACGCAGTATTTT. Encoded protein: CASSEGRDTDTQYF.

The chain has TRBV29-1 and TRBJ1-1; 8 bases fit TRBD1. The germline V gene has CDR1 SQVTM and CDR2 ANQGSEA. The CDR3 extends over 18 amino acids. Trimming took 7 bases from V and 0 from J; bases not matched to a gene: 19. The CDR3 DNA sequence: TGCAGCGCGCCCTCCCCGGACAGGGAAGGATGGGTGAACACTGAAGCTTTCTTT. Its translation: CSAPSPDREGWVNTEAFF.